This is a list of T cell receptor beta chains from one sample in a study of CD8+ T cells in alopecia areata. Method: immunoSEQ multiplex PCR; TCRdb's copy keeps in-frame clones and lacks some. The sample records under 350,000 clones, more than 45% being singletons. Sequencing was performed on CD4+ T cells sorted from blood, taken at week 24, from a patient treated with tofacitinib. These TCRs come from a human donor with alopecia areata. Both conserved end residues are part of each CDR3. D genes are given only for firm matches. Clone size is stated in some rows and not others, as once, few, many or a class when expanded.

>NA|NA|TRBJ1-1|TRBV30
CAWSGSRVAEAFF
TGTGCCTGGAGTGGGTCCAGGGTCGCTGAAGCTTTCTTT
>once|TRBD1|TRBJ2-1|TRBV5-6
CASSRQGRGPLGFF
TGTGCCAGCAGCCGACAGGGACGAGGGCCATTAGGGTTCTTC
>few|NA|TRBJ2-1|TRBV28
CASRAGPLSYNEQFF
TGTGCCAGTCGGGCGGGACCTTTATCGTACAATGAGCAGTTCTTC
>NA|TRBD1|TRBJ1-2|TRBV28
CASSPPGQATQLYGYTF
TGTGCCAGCAGTCCCCCGGGACAGGCCACGCAACTCTATGGCTACACCTTC
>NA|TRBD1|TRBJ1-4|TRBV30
CASPTGTVMAGMEKLFF
TGTGCTTCCCCGACTGGGACAGTCATGGCCGGGATGGAAAAACTGTTTTTT
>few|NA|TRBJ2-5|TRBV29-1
CSVEEGKETQYF
TGCAGCGTTGAAGAGGGAAAAGAGACCCAGTACTTC
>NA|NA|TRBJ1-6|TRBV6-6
CASGGRRGPLHF
TGTGCCAGCGGGGGAAGACGTGGACCCCTCCACTTT
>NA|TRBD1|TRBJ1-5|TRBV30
CAWSVPGGQQPQHF
TGTGCCTGGAGTGTCCCAGGGGGCCAACAGCCCCAGCATTTT
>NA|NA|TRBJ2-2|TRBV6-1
CASNGNTGELFF
TGTGCCAGCAACGGTAATACCGGGGAGCTGTTTTTT
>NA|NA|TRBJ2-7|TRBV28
CASSLAGAHEQYF
TGTGCCAGCAGTTTAGCAGGGGCCCACGAGCAGTACTTC
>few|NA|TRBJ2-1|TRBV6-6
CASSYSYEQFF
TGTGCCAGCAGTTACTCATATGAGCAGTTCTTC
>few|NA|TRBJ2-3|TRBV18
CASSRFSAGGTDTQYF
TGTGCCAGCTCACGGTTTTCTGCAGGGGGCACAGATACGCAGTATTTT
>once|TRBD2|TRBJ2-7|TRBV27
CASSLALAGGSYEQYF
TGTGCCAGCAGTTTAGCGCTAGCGGGGGGATCCTACGAGCAGTACTTC
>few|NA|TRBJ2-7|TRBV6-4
CASSVEVSYEQYF
TGTGCCAGCAGTGTCGAAGTATCCTACGAGCAGTACTTC
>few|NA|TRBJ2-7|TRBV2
CASTQGYLAEQYF
TGTGCCAGCACACAGGGCTATCTTGCCGAGCAGTACTTC
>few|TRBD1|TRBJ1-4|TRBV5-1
CASSLGTGSHEKLFF
TGCGCCAGCAGCCTCGGGACAGGGTCTCATGAAAAACTGTTTTTT
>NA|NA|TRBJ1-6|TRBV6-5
CASSPISSPLHF
TGTGCCAGCAGTCCGATCTCTTCACCCCTCCACTTT
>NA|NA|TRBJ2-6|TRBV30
CACPRGAGANVLTF
TGTGCCTGCCCGAGGGGGGCTGGGGCCAACGTCCTGACTTTC
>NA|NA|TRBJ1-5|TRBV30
CAWSVPRADSNQPQHF
TGTGCCTGGAGTGTCCCCAGGGCCGATAGCAATCAGCCCCAGCATTTT
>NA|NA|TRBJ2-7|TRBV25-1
CASREYYEQYF
TGTGCCAGCAGAGAATACTACGAGCAGTACTTC
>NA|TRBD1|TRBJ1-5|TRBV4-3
CASSQNGQGYQPQHF
TGCGCCAGCAGCCAAAACGGACAGGGATATCAGCCCCAGCATTTT
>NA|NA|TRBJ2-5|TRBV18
CASSPLQGPDETQYF
TGTGCCAGCTCACCTCTACAGGGACCTGACGAGACCCAGTACTTC
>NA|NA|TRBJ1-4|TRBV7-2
CASSPQVGAEKLFF
TGTGCCAGCAGCCCACAGGTGGGGGCCGAAAAACTGTTTTTT
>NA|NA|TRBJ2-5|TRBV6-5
CASSYSTGSPQYF
TGTGCCAGCAGTTACTCGACAGGAAGCCCCCAGTACTTC
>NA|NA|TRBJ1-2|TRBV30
CAWTGGTGGYTF
TGTGCCTGGACGGGTGGAACGGGAGGCTACACCTTC
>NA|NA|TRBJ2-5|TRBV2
CASSDRVVETQYF
TGTGCCAGCAGCGACCGGGTTGTGGAGACCCAGTACTTC
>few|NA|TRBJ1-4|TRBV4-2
CASYPKGSSPATNEKLFF
TGTGCCAGCTACCCAAAGGGGTCCTCCCCTGCAACTAATGAAAAACTGTTTTTT
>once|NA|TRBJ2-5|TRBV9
CASALGGLETQYF
TGTGCCAGCGCACTTGGGGGGCTGGAGACCCAGTACTTC
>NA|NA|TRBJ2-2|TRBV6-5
CASGRSLNTGELFF
TGTGCCAGCGGTAGGAGTCTTAACACCGGGGAGCTGTTTTTT
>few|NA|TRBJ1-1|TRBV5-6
CASSLRFGGTNAEAFF
TGTGCCAGCAGCTTGAGATTTGGCGGTACTAACGCTGAAGCTTTCTTT
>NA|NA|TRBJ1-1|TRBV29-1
CSFTGSSTEAFF
TGCAGCTTCACAGGGTCGAGCACTGAAGCTTTCTTT
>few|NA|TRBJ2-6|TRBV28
CATASGANVLTF
TGTGCCACTGCTTCTGGGGCCAACGTCCTGACTTTC
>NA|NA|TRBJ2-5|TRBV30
CAWSQRRGETQYF
TGTGCCTGGAGCCAACGGAGGGGCGAGACCCAGTACTTC
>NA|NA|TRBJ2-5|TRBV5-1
CASSLEGRDQETQYF
TGCGCCAGCAGCTTGGAGGGCAGGGACCAAGAGACCCAGTACTTC
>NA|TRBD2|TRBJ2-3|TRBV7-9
CASSLEQASGTQYF
TGTGCCAGCAGCTTAGAGCAGGCTAGCGGTACGCAGTATTTT
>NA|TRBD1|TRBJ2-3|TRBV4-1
CASSQQGADTQYF
TGCGCCAGCAGCCAGCAGGGGGCAGATACGCAGTATTTT
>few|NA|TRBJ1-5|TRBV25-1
CASSDTRRVGPQHF
TGTGCCAGCAGTGATACTCGCCGGGTCGGGCCCCAGCATTTT
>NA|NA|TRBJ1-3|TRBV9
CASSVANPKGNTIYF
TGTGCCAGCAGCGTAGCCAACCCGAAGGGAAACACCATATATTTT
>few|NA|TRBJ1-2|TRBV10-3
CAISGIIKWGYTF
TGTGCCATCAGTGGGATTATTAAATGGGGCTACACCTTC
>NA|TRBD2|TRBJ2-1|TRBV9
CASSALAGSNNEQFF
TGTGCCAGCAGCGCCCTAGCGGGGAGCAACAATGAGCAGTTCTTC
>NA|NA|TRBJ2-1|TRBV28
CASSASGTPGNEQFF
TGTGCCAGCAGTGCCTCCGGGACTCCGGGGAATGAGCAGTTCTTC
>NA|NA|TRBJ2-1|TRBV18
CASSTASSYNEQFF
TGTGCCAGCTCAACAGCCTCATCCTACAATGAGCAGTTCTTC
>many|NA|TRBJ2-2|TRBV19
CASSMRVELFF
TGTGCCAGTAGTATGAGGGTCGAGCTGTTTTTT
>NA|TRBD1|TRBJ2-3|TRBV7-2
CASSPRTGGTDTQYF
TGTGCCAGCAGCCCTCGGACAGGGGGCACAGATACGCAGTATTTT
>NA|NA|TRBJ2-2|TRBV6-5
CASSSPPHTGELFF
TGTGCCAGCAGTTCCCCCCCCCACACCGGGGAGCTGTTTTTT
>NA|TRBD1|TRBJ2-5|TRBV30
CAWSFPGTAETQYF
TGTGCCTGGAGTTTCCCCGGGACAGCAGAGACCCAGTACTTC
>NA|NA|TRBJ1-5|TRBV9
CASSVEQSYNQPQHF
TGTGCCAGCAGCGTAGAACAGTCTTACAATCAGCCCCAGCATTTT
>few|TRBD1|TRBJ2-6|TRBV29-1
CSVSQGFYSPSGANVLTF
TGCAGCGTCTCACAGGGGTTCTACAGCCCCTCTGGGGCCAACGTCCTGACTTTC